A single sample is the source of the 23 T cell receptor beta chains below, sequenced in a study of T-cell memory formation after mild COVID-19 (TCRdb year 2021). The receptor library was made with 5' RACE. Instrument used: Illumina NovaSeq 6000. TCRdb cleaned the public reads at Q25 with fastp, built clones with MiXCR and kept in-frame beta chains. Identical CDR3 protein sequences are pooled into one entry, listed with their most common genes and DNA. For this sample the table gives about 430,000 distinct CDR3 sequences, of which roughly 24% were detected only once. The top ten clonotypes cover 8.8% of the sample. The material sequenced was PBMCs or a T cell subset sorted from them (not recorded which). These receptors all stem from an adult woman who had mild COVID-19 (a few samples of this study predate the infection). The sample titles of this study are shuffled in the database, so cell type and time point are left out; the donor was told from shared clones.

This clonotype was seen a few times. The CDR3, as DNA: TGTGCCACCAACCCTCGGTTTAGCTCCTACGAGCAGTACTTC. Translation: CATNPRFSSYEQYF. The V call is TRBV6-2 or TRBV6-3, the J call TRBJ2-7; D remains ambiguous. Trimming took 10 bases from V and 0 from J, leaving 16 bases between them. This CDR3 has 14 residues. Germline V lookup: CDR1 MNHEY, CDR2 SVGEGT.

The chain couples TRBV7-3 to TRBJ2-1; D possibly corresponds to TRBD2 (6 bases). Trimming took 3 bases from V and 8 from J, leaving 14 bases between them. Germline CDR1 is SGHTA and CDR2 is FQGTGA. The CDR3 is 14 amino acids. The CDR3: CASSLGSGEDEQFF. In DNA form, the CDR3 reads TGTGCCAGCAGCTTGGGTTCGGGGGAGGATGAGCAGTTCTTC.

This clonotype has just a few counts. V usage is TRBV20-1 and J usage is TRBJ1-1; possibly TRBD1 for D (5 bases). The CDR3 extends over 14 amino acids. Trimming took off 3 bases at V and 1 base at J, with 12 bases between the two ends. Germline values: CDR1 DFQATT, CDR2 SNEGSKA (reference sequence). CDR3 loop: CSASFTGPNTEAFF. The CDR3 DNA reads TGCAGTGCTAGCTTTACAGGCCCGAACACTGAAGCTTTCTTT.

This chain connects TRBV13 to TRBJ2-7; 9 nucleotides line up with TRBD2. V lost 5 bases, J lost 5 bases, and 7 bases stayed unmatched. This CDR3 has 14 amino acids. Germline CDR1 is PRHDT and CDR2 is FYEKMQ (reference sequence). The CDR3 here is CASSGRGGPHEQYF. The CDR3 DNA reads as TGTGCCAGCAGCGGGCGGGGGGGCCCCCACGAGCAGTACTTC.

The chain joins TRBV7-9 to TRBJ2-3; no firm D call. This CDR3 has 14 residues. Germline CDR1 SEHNR, CDR2 FQNEAQ (reference sequence). Deletions cut 5 bases from V and 2 bases from J, with 11 bases between. DNA of the CDR3: TGTGCCAGCAGCAGAACAAGAACCACAGATACGCAGTATTTT. The encoded protein is CASSRTRTTDTQYF.

In DNA form, the CDR3 reads TGTGCCAGCAGCATACACAGGGTAGCTAGCTTGGTCAATGAGCAGTTCTTC. Its translation: CASSIHRVASLVNEQFF. The chain combines TRBV14 with TRBJ2-1, with D maybe TRBD1 (6 bases). The CDR3 runs to 17 residues. The V and J ends lost 5 bases and 6 bases respectively, with 23 bases between them. Germline loops: CDR1 SGHDN, CDR2 FVKESK.

The chain employs TRBV7-3 and TRBJ2-3; no clear D. This CDR3 spans 13 amino acids. Germline V gene sequence: CDR1 SGHTA, CDR2 FQGTGA. V was trimmed by 1 base and J by 2 bases, leaving 4 bases between them. CDR3 in amino acids: CASSLSPTDTQYF. The DNA for the CDR3 is TGTGCCAGCAGCTTAAGTCCCACAGATACGCAGTATTTT.

The chain carries TRBV4-3 and TRBJ1-1; D call uncertain. CDR1 is LGHNA and CDR2 is YSLEER in the germline V gene. This CDR3 has 13 residues. The ends were cut back, 3 bases at V and 6 bases at J, with 11 bases in the middle. CDR3 region: CASSQMGVPEAFF. The DNA of the CDR3 is TGCGCCAGCAGCCAGATGGGAGTTCCTGAAGCTTTCTTT.

The table lists this clonotype with a few counts. The rearrangement links TRBV3-1 to TRBJ2-3; tentative D call: TRBD1 (6 bases). The CDR3 totals 13 residues. Germline CDR1 reads LGHDT; CDR2 reads YNNKEL (reference sequence). The V end was cut by 6 bases, the J end by 3 bases, with 10 bases between. DNA for the CDR3: TGTGCCAGCAGGCAACAGGGTACAGATACGCAGTATTTT. Its protein is CASRQQGTDTQYF.

This clonotype was observed many times. The J gene is TRBJ2-7, the V gene TRBV7-6; 7 bases align to TRBD2. Germline CDR1 SGHVS, CDR2 FNYEAQ. The CDR3 totals 15 residues. The V segment lost 1 base and the J segment 3 bases; nucleotides outside the gene matches: 6. As DNA, the CDR3 is TGTGCCAGCAGCTTAGTGGCTAGCGGATTCTACGAGCAGTACTTC. Translated, it gives CASSLVASGFYEQYF.

The chain has TRBV7-9 and TRBJ2-1, with D perhaps matching TRBD1 (6 bases). Germline CDR1 SEHNR, CDR2 FQNEAQ (reference sequence). Trimming left V 7 bases short and J 2 bases short, with 15 bases between. CDR3 length: 15 amino acids. DNA of the CDR3: TGTGCCAGCAACAGGCCCGGGACACCCTACAATGAGCAGTTCTTC. Protein: CASNRPGTPYNEQFF. Full variable domain (rest looked up from reference TRBV7-9 and TRBJ2-1): DTGVSQNPRHKITKRGQNVTFRCDPISEHNRLYWYRQTLGQGPEFLTYFQNEAQLEKSRLLSDRFSAERPKGSFSTLEIQRTEQGDSAMYLCASNRPGTPYNEQFFGPGTRLTVL.

As DNA, the CDR3 is TGTGCCAGCAGCTTAGCTCCCGGGGTAAGGGCCACTGAAGCTTTCTTT. Its translation: CASSLAPGVRATEAFF. This sequence joins TRBV7-3 and TRBJ1-1; D is undetermined. Per the germline V gene, CDR1 is SGHTA and CDR2 is FQGTGA. CDR3 size: 16 residues. Trimming removed 2 bases from V and 4 bases from J, with 17 bases in between.

V and J are TRBV4-1 and TRBJ2-1; TRBD2 might be the D (5 bases). With 1 base removed from V and 3 bases from J, the gap between germline ends came to 13 bases. The CDR3 spans 16 residues. CDR1 MGHRA and CDR2 YSYEKL come from the germline V gene. The CDR3: CASSQAPGNNYNEQFF. The CDR3 nucleotides read TGCGCCAGCAGCCAAGCTCCCGGGAACAACTACAATGAGCAGTTCTTC.

The chain employs TRBV5-1 and TRBJ1-1; D not certain. Germline lookup yields CDR1 SGHRS and CDR2 YFSETQ. Trimming shortened V by 4 bases and J by 4 bases, and 14 bases separated the two germline ends. This CDR3 has 14 residues. CDR3 loop: CASSLTVLGTEAFF. In DNA form, the CDR3 reads TGCGCCAGCAGCCTGACGGTCCTCGGCACTGAAGCTTTCTTT.

This clonotype was seen a handful of times. This chain links TRBV24-1 with TRBJ2-3, with 7 bases that match TRBD2. Trimming at V came to 5 bases and at J to 5 bases, leaving 9 bases not matched to a gene. The CDR3 totals 15 residues. Germline V gene sequence: CDR1 KGHDR, CDR2 SFDVKD. The CDR3: CATSADGRRGDTQYF. For the CDR3, the DNA is TGTGCCACCAGTGCTGACGGGAGGCGCGGAGATACGCAGTATTTT.

This chain connects TRBV15 to TRBJ1-2, with D perhaps TRBD1 (6 bases). Deletions cut 2 bases from V and 3 bases from J, with 10 bases between. The CDR3 covers 14 residues. Germline assignment: CDR1 LNHNV and CDR2 YYDKDF (reference sequence). The CDR3 sequence: CATSRRQEYYGYTF. Written as DNA, the CDR3 is TGTGCCACCAGCAGACGACAGGAATACTATGGCTACACCTTC.

This rearrangement joins TRBV4-2 to TRBJ1-5; a weak D match, TRBD1 (6 bases). Germline V lookup: CDR1 LGHNA, CDR2 YNFKEQ. The CDR3 spans 16 residues. The V and J ends lost 2 bases and 6 bases respectively, with 17 bases between them. The CDR3 spells CASSQYPTGGGQPQHF. The CDR3 coding sequence is TGTGCCAGCAGCCAATATCCGACGGGGGGCGGTCAGCCCCAGCATTTT.

This clonotype was observed a few times. The chain employs TRBV25-1 and TRBJ1-1; D gene unclear. Germline loops: CDR1 MGHDK, CDR2 SYGVNS. Trimming took 1 base from V and 6 from J, leaving 9 bases between them. The CDR3 loop spans 13 amino acids. In DNA form, the CDR3 reads TGTGCCAGCAGTGAATGGGGTTTCGCTGAAGCTTTCTTT. This codes for CASSEWGFAEAFF.

The chain employs TRBV10-3 and TRBJ2-7, with a possible D match to TRBD2 (5 bases). This CDR3 comprises 13 residues. Trimming left V 6 bases short and J 3 bases short, with 12 bases between. Germline lookup yields CDR1 ENHRY and CDR2 SYGVKD. The CDR3 DNA sequence: TGTGCCATCAGCCCTGGCGAGGGCTACGAGCAGTACTTC. Its translation: CAISPGEGYEQYF.

This clonotype was recorded a few times. This chain links TRBV27 with TRBJ2-5; TRBD1 aligns across 10 bases. J lost 3 bases, V lost 7 bases, and 2 bases had no gene match. Germline assignment: CDR1 MNHEY and CDR2 SMNVEV (reference sequence). The CDR3 is 13 amino acids. The CDR3 protein is CASKTGGKETQYF. The CDR3 DNA is TGTGCCAGCAAGACAGGGGGCAAAGAGACCCAGTACTTC.

This chain uses TRBV7-9 with TRBJ2-7; a possible D gene is TRBD2 (6 bases). The V gene's germline CDR1 is SEHNR and CDR2 FQNEAQ (reference sequence). This CDR3 is built from 15 residues. Trimming shortened V by 5 bases and J by 6 bases, and 20 bases separated the two germline ends. The CDR3 is CASSGRRAGPAEQYF. CDR3 bases: TGTGCCAGCAGCGGGAGGCGGGCAGGACCTGCCGAGCAGTACTTC. Looking up the rest from reference TRBV7-9 and TRBJ2-7 gives the full variable domain: DTGVSQNPRHKITKRGQNVTFRCDPISEHNRLYWYRQTLGQGPEFLTYFQNEAQLEKSRLLSDRFSAERPKGSFSTLEIQRTEQGDSAMYLCASSGRRAGPAEQYFGPGTRLTVT.

This clonotype appeared many times. The genes are TRBV7-9 and TRBJ2-3; 7 positions match TRBD2. The germline V gene has CDR1 SEHNR and CDR2 FQNEAQ (reference sequence). The CDR3 totals 16 residues. Trimming took 6 bases from V and 1 from J; bases not matched to a gene: 10. CDR3 amino acids: CASSCILAECTDTQYF. The DNA for the CDR3 is TGTGCCAGCAGTTGTATTCTAGCGGAATGCACAGATACGCAGTATTTT.

This clonotype was detected only a few times. The J gene is TRBJ2-7, the V gene TRBV6-2 or TRBV6-3; D might be TRBD2 (5 bases). Between the trimmed V and J ends, which lost 6 bases and 7 bases, there was a span of 13 bases. This CDR3 contains 12 residues. The V gene's germline CDR1 is MNHEY and CDR2 SVGEGT. This chain's CDR3 is CASRRRSEEQYF. For the CDR3, the DNA is TGTGCCAGCAGGAGGAGGTCGGAAGAGCAGTACTTC.